This T cell receptor beta chain was retrieved from a study of blood T cell repertoires in COVID-19. Between the trimmed V and J ends, which lost 1 base and 2 bases, there was a span of 9 bases. The CDR3 extends over 15 amino acids. The germline CDR1 and CDR2 sequences are SGHRS and YFSETQ. Sequencing used immunoSEQ multiplex PCR; TCRdb keeps in-frame clones, though not all of them. The data show some 180,000 clones, with more than 85% seen just once and roughly 2.5% held by the top ten. The receptor comes from a woman of 80 years or more with COVID-19, enrolled during active disease. The chain links TRBV5-1 to TRBJ2-2, with TRBD1 as a possible D gene (5 bases). The sequenced sample consisted of peripheral blood. In DNA form, the CDR3 reads TGCGCCAGCAGCTTGATGACAGCTAACACCGGGGAGCTGTTTTTT. Protein sequence: CASSLMTANTGELFF. The whole variable domain, filled in from reference TRBV5-1 and TRBJ2-2, reads KAGVTQTPRYLIKTRGQQVTLSCSPISGHRSVSWYQQTPGQGLQFLFEYFSETQRNKGNFPGRFSGRQFSNSRSEMNVSTLELGDSALYLCASSLMTANTGELFFGEGSRLTVL.